The clone carrying this T cell receptor (beta chain) appeared once. Its antigen is undetermined. This entry belongs to a study of PD-1 blockade in classical Hodgkin lymphoma. Findings and limits, study-wide: By C4D1 there was a significant rise in CD4+ TCR diversity but not in CD8+ TCR diversity. Patients with a complete response exhibited baseline diversity comparable to newly diagnosed patients.

The repertoire was sequenced with immunoSEQ multiplex PCR; TCRdb's copy has only in-frame clones and lacks some. The sample lists about 27,000 clones, 70% to 90% occurring once. Each and every patient relapsed after autologous stem cell transplantation, and patients got differing brentuximab vedotin exposure. PBMCs were thawed, and CD8+ T cells were then isolated from them by magnetic negative selection. V was shortened by 3 bases and J by 6 bases, with 14 bases between the two germline ends. The CDR3 has 14 residues. The gene calls are TRBV23-1 and TRBJ1-1, with D maybe TRBD1 (5 bases). TRBV23-1 is an open reading frame, and its role is uncertain. The receptor's source is a human donor with classical Hodgkin lymphoma. The starting material was CD8+ T cells from blood, obtained at baseline. This CDR3 reads CASSQGKGRAEAFF. The CDR3, as DNA: TGCGCCAGCAGTCAGGGCAAGGGGAGGGCTGAAGCTTTCTTT.